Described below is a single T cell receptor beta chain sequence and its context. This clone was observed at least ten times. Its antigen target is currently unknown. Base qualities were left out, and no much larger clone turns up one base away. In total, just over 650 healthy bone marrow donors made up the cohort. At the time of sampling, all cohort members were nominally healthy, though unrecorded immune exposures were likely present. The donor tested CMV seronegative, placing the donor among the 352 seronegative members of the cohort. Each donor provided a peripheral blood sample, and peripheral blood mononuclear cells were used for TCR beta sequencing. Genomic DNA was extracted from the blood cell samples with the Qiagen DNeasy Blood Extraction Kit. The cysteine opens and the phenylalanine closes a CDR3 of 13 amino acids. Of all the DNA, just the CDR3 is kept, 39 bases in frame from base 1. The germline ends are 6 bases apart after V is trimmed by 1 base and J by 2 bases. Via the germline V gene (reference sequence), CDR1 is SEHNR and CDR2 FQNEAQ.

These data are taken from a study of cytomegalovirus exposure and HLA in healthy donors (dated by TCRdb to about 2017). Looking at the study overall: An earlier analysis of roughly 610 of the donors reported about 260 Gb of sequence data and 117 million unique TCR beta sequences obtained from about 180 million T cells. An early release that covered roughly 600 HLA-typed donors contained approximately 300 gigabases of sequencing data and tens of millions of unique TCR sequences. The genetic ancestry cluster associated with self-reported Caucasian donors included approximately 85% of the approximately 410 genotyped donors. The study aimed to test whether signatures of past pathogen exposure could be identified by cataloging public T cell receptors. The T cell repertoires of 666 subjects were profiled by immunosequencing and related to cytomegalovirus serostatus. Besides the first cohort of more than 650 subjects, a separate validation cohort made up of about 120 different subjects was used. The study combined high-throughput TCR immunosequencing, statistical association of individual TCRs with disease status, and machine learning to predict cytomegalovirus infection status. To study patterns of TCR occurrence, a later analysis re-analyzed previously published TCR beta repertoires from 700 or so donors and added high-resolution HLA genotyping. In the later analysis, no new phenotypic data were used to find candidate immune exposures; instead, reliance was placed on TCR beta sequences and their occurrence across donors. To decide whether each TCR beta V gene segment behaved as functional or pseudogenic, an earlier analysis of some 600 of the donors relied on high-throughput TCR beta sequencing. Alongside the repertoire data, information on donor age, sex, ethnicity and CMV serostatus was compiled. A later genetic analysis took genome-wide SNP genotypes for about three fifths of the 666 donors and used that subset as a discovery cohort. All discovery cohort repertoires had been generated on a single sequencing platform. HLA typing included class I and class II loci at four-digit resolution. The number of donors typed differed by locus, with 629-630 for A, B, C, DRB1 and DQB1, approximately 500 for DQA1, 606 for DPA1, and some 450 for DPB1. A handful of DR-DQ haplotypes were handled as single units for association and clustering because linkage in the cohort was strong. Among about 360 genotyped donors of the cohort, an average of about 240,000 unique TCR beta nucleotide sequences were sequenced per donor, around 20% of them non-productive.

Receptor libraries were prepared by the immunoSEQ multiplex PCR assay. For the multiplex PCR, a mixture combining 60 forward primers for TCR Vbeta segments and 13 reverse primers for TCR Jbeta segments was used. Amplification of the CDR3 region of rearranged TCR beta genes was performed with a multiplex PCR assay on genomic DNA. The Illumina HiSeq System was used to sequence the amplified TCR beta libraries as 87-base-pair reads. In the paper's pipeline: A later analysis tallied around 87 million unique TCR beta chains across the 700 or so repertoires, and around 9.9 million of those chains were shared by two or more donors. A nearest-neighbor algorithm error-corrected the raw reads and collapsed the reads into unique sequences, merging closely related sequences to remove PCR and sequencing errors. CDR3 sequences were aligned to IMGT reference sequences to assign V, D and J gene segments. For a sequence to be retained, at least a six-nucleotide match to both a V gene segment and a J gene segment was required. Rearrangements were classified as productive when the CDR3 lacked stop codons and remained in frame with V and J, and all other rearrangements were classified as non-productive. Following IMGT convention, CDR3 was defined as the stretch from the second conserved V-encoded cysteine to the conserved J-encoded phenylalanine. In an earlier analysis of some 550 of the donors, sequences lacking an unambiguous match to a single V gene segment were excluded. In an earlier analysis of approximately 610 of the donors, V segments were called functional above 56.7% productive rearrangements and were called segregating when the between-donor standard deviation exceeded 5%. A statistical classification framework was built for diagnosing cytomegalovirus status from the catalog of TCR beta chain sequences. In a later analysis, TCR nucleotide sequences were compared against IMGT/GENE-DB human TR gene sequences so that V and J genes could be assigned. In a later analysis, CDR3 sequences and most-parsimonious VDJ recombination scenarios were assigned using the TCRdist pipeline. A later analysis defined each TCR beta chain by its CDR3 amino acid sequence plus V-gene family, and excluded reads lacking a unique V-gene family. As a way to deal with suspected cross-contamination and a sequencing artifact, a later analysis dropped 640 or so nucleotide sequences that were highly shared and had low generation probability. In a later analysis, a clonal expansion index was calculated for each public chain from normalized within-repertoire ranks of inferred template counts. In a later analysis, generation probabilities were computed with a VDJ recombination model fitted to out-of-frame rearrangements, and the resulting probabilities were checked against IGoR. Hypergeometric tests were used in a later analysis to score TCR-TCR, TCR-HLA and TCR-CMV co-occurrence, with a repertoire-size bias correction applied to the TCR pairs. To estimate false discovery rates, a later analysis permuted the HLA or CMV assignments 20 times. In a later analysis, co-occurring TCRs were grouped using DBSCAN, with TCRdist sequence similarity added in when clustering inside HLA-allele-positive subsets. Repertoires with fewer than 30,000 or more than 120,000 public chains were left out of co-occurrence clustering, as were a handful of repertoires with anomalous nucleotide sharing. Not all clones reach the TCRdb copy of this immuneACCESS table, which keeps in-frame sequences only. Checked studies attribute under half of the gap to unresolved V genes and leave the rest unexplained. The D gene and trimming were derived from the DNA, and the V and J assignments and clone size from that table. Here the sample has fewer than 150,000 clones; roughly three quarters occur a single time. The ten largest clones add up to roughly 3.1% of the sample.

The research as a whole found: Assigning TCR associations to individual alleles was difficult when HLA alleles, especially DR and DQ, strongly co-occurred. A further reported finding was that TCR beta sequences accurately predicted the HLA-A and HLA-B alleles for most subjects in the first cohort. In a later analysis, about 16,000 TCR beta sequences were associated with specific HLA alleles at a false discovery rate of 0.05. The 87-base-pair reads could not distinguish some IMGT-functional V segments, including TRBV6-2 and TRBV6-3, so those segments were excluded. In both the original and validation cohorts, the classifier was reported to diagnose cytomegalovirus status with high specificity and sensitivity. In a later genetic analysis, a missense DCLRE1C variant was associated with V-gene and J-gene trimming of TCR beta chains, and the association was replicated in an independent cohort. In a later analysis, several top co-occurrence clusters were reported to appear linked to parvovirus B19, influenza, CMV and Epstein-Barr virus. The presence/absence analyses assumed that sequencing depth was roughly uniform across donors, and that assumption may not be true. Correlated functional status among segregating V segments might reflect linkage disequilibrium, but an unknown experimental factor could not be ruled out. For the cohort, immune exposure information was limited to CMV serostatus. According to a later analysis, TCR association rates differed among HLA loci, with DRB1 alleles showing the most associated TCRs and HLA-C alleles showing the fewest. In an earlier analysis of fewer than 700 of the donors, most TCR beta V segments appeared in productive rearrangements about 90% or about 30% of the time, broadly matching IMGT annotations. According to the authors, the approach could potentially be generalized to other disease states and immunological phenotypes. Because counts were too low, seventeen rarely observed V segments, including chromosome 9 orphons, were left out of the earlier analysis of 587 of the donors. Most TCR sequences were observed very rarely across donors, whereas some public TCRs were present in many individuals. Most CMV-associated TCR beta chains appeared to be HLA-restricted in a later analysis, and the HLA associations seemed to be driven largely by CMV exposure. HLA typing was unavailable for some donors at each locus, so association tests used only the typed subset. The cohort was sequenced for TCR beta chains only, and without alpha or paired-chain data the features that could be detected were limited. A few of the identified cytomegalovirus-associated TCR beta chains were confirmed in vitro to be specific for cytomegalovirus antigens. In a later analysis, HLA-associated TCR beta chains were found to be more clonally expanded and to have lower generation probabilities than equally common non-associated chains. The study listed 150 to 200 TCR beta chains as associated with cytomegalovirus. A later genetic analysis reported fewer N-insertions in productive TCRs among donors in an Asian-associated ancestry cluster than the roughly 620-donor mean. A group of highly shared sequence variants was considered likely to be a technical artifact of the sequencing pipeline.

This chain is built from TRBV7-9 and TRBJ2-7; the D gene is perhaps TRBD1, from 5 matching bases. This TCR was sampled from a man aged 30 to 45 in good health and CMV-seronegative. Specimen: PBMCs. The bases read TGTGCCAGCAGCTTAGGGACAACCTACGAGCAGTACTTC. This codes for CASSLGTTYEQYF.